This TCR beta chain was identified during a study of T cell responses to AZD1222 COVID-19 vaccine. Overall study: Second-dose timings of about 4 or about 12 weeks were pooled.

Libraries were prepared by immunoSEQ multiplex PCR; TCRdb keeps only in-frame clonotypes and omits some of them. Altogether roughly 100,000 clones are present, 88% being singletons, with the ten largest covering about 8.7%. Overall study results and limits: Along spike, vaccine-associated CD4 TCRs were found throughout, with dominance at 160-218 and 743-854. Once two AZD1222 doses were given, Spike-specific TCR breadth and depth went up. Seropositivity was recorded at baseline in only a handful of AZD1222 recipients.

As regards this clone: Its target is unknown.

This CDR3 spans 14 amino acids. CDR1 is SGHAT, CDR2 FQNNGV, per germline. V gave up 6 bases and J gave up 0 bases, with 12 bases separating them. The chain uses TRBV11-2 and TRBJ2-7; D could derive from TRBD1 or TRBD2 (5 bases each). The source was peripheral blood, collected on day 0 of AZD1222 vaccination. The TCR comes from an adult in good health. The CDR3 loop reads CASRPGQNSYEQYF. The CDR3 DNA is TGTGCCAGCAGACCGGGGCAGAACTCCTACGAGCAGTACTTC.